This T cell receptor (beta chain) is drawn from a study of blood T cell repertoires in COVID-19. Study information: The study drew acute and convalescent COVID-19 samples from the United States, Italy and Spain. PBMCs, B-cell-depleted T cells, or T cells were the source of the cDNA or gDNA that made up the material.

The authors' processing: By means of reference gene primer amplification, nucleated cell counts were estimated. TCRdb's copy holds only in-frame clones and misses some; the assay was immunoSEQ multiplex PCR. V and J calls and clone size are copied from that table; D and trimming were computed from the DNA. The data contain around 69,000 clones, less than 90% of them singletons. This TCR was recovered from a man aged 50-59 years with active COVID-19. Sequencing was performed on peripheral blood.

Here the CDR3 reads CASTAPPGGTGELFF. Here the CDR3 DNA reads TGTGCCAGCACCGCCCCCCCGGGGGGCACCGGGGAGCTGTTTTTT. The chain recombines TRBV7-9 with TRBJ2-2, with TRBD2 matching over 7 bases. The CDR3 spans 15 residues. Germline loops: CDR1 SEHNR, CDR2 FQNEAQ (reference sequence). The J segment lost 4 bases and the V segment lost 7 bases, leaving 9 bases of the junction unmatched.